This T cell receptor beta chain was documented in a study of cytomegalovirus exposure and HLA in healthy donors. About the research overall: For the roughly 370 genotyped donors, 75% to 90% fell within the Caucasian-associated ancestry cluster. Notes on the study in general: Productive rates of about 87% or about 30% were seen for most TCR beta V segments in an earlier analysis. It was only CMV serostatus that was available as immune exposure information.

V was pared by 2 bases and J by 5 bases, with 4 bases of the junction left unmatched. The CDR3 contains 15 residues. Germline assignment: CDR1 MGHRA and CDR2 YSYEKL. As regards this clone: Antigen: not known.

60 Vbeta and 13 Jbeta primers were used in PCR. The table came from immunoSEQ multiplex PCR; TCRdb's copy has only in-frame clones and leaves some out. The sample shows roughly 110,000 clones, 65% to 85% of them seen only once. The sequenced sample was PBMCs. This chain links TRBV4-1 with TRBJ2-5, with 11 bases lining up with TRBD1. This clonotype was obtained from a young man in good health and CMV-seronegative. CDR3 sequence reads: CASSQRTGGMETQYF. CDR3 bases: TGCGCCAGCAGCCAACGGACAGGGGGCATGGAGACCCAGTACTTC.